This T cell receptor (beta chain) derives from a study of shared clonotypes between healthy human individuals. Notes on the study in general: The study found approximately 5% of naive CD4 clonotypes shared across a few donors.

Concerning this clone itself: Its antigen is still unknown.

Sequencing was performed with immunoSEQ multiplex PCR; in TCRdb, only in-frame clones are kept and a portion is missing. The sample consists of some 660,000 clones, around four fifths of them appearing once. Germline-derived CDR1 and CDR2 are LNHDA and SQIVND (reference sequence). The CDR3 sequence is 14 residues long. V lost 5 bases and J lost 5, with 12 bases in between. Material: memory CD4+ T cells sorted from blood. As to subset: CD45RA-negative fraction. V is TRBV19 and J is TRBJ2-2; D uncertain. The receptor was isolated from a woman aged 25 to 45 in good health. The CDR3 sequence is CASSPMTGTGELFF. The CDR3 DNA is TGTGCCAGTAGTCCGATGACCGGTACCGGGGAGCTGTTTTTT.